The sequence of this T cell receptor (beta chain) was determined in a study of response to subunit inactivated influenza vaccine. Germline CDR1 and CDR2: LGHNA and YSLEER. Germline trimming cut 4 bases from V and 6 bases from J; bases unmatched to any gene: 2. The CDR3 is 13 amino acids. Findings and caveats of the study: That few new T cells are recruited by each seasonal influenza vaccination was the authors' suggestion.

This clonotype has just a few counts. The antigen remains unidentified. TCRdb redid the calling of the RT-PCR reads with MiXCR, one entry per CDR3 protein. In the table there are just over 300,000 distinct CDR3 sequences, just over 20% of which are singletons. Sequenced material: PBMCs from blood, taken about 20 months after vaccination. The source is a man aged 50 to 69 who received an inactivated influenza vaccine. J is TRBJ1-1 and V is TRBV4-3; TRBD1 matches at 10 bases. CDR3 DNA sequence: TGCGCCAGCAGCCGGGACAGGGGTTCTGAAGCTTTCTTT. It encodes CASSRDRGSEAFF.